Reported below is one T cell receptor beta chain. What it binds is unknown. Unique molecular identifiers were built into the TCRbeta library. TCRdb reprocessed the PCR reads with MiXCR, giving one entry per CDR3 protein. This sample has about 580,000 distinct CDR3 sequences, with roughly 23% found just once. This entry is derived from a study of T-cell reconstitution after alpha-beta-depleted transplantation in children. This CDR3 spans 14 amino acids. Trimming pared 6 bases from V and 2 bases from J, leaving 13 bases between. Looked up from germline, CDR1 is MNHEY and CDR2 is SVGEGT. Findings and caveats of the study: After transplant, high TCRbeta diversity at day 60 in some patients arose from surviving recipient T cells and thymic progenitors. A year post-transplant, T-cell counts and diversity derived mostly from newly produced T cells. Alpha-beta T cells about two months after transplant reportedly derived from several hundred expanded graft clones.

The sample here was PBMCs, mostly from graft donor cells, taken 360 days after TCRalphabeta/CD19-depleted stem cell transplant. The rearrangement links TRBV6-2 or TRBV6-3 to TRBJ1-1; D perhaps matches TRBD1 (6 bases). This receptor was obtained from a boy in the first two years of life who had a stem cell transplant for acute myeloid leukemia, so the T cells may come from the graft donor. The chain's CDR3 is CASSYQQGNTEAFF. The CDR3 DNA reads TGTGCCAGCAGCTACCAACAGGGAAACACTGAAGCTTTCTTT.